This TCR beta chain appears in the sequencing data of a study of CD8 T cells in ankylosing spondylitis. CDR3 size: 15 residues. Germline V gives CDR1 SGHKS, CDR2 YYEKEE (reference sequence). Unmatched junction bases numbered 6, after V lost 3 bases and J lost 3 bases. Study-level findings and limits: Matched ankylosing spondylitis synovial fluid reportedly contained a significantly enriched population of disease-linked clones. A subset of motif variants has previously been described in the synovial fluid and blood of reactive arthritis. Fewer than ten highly homologous variants made up a TCR beta motif that seemed to typify ankylosing spondylitis blood.

This clonotype was recorded at least ten times. Antigen: not known. MiXCR, applied by TCRdb to the 5' RACE reads, yields one record per CDR3 protein. This table holds some 240,000 distinct CDR3 sequences, approximately 9% found once. This chain links TRBV5-5 with TRBJ2-1; 7 bases match TRBD2. The sample was blood, either unsorted or a sorted T cell fraction (not recorded which). This TCR derives from a male donor with ankylosing spondylitis or in good health (not recorded which). The CDR3 nucleotides read TGTGCCAGCAGCTCCCTGGGGGGGAGCTACAATGAGCAGTTCTTC. It translates to CASSSLGGSYNEQFF.